Listed below are T cell receptor beta chains from one sample, sequenced in a study of T cell repertoires in cytomegalovirus infection. TCRdb fed the reads into MiXCR, producing one record per CDR3 protein. The table includes a few hundred thousand distinct CDR3 sequences, 40% detected once. Their antigens remain unidentified. This sample comprised cultured PBMCs, obtained from culture after CMV antigen stimulation. Receptors originate from a human donor in good health (CMV status not recorded). Some clones in this sample may be carry-over from other donors' samples. Each CDR3 is given without its conserved first and last residue. A D gene is named only where the DNA matches it firmly. Size is omitted from some rows. Given values are once, few, many or a class for expanded clones.

TRBJ1-1	TRBD1	few	TRBV12-3/TRBV12-4	ASTHRGPNTEAF
TRBJ2-3	.	few	TRBV7-9	ASSSNFPKFTDTQY
TRBJ2-6	TRBD1	.	TRBV12-3/TRBV12-4	ASSSRQGFAGANVLT
TRBJ2-1	TRBD2	.	TRBV20-1	SAIRTSGGAPQF
TRBJ2-7	TRBD1	few	TRBV4-1	ASSVRQGAYEQY
TRBJ2-1	TRBD2	.	TRBV10-3	AISRSELTSVNEQF
TRBJ2-3	.	few	TRBV7-7	ASSLGPGAATQY
TRBJ2-5	TRBD2	.	TRBV12-5	ASGPSGSGILETQY
TRBJ1-6	.	.	TRBV7-9	ASSSGSSYNSPLH
TRBJ2-3	.	few	TRBV7-2	ASSVTRQGTDTQY
TRBJ1-5	TRBD1	many	TRBV7-2	ASSLRQGDGNQPQH
TRBJ2-3	TRBD2	.	TRBV7-6	ASSAAGGLTDTQY
TRBJ2-5	.	.	TRBV4-1	ASSQSRTGTHQETQY
TRBJ1-5	.	.	TRBV4-3	ASSQDLGRQPQH
TRBJ2-4	TRBD2	.	TRBV12-3/TRBV12-4	ASSFSRGENIQY
TRBJ1-2	TRBD1	few	TRBV7-2	ASSQQPGTGRVT
TRBJ2-5	.	.	TRBV12-3/TRBV12-4	ASSSRAGHQETQY
TRBJ1-1	.	.	TRBV11-2	ASSLEWRLNTEAF
TRBJ1-1	TRBD1	few	TRBV7-2	ASSFRTGVTNTEAF
TRBJ1-4	.	.	TRBV7-6	ASSSTIRGEKLF
TRBJ2-5	.	few	TRBV7-6	ASSPLLGRDETQY
TRBJ2-3	.	.	TRBV6-5	ASSSAVLNADTQY
TRBJ2-1	.	.	TRBV7-6	ASSLYGSHNEQF
TRBJ1-1	.	.	TRBV7-4	ASSLRDGASENTEAF
TRBJ2-3	.	.	TRBV15	ATSRGRGFGDTQY
TRBJ2-7	TRBD1	.	TRBV11-1	ASSFLRQGYEQY
TRBJ1-6	.	once	TRBV7-9	ASSYLSTGWNSPLH
TRBJ2-3	.	.	TRBV7-9	ASSLGGGAYTQY
TRBJ2-7	TRBD1	.	TRBV7-8	ASSLGTGRGDEQY
TRBJ2-5	TRBD1	few	TRBV7-7	ASSSPQHRGSQY
TRBJ2-3	.	few	TRBV20-1	SARGTDTQY
TRBJ2-5	TRBD1	.	TRBV28	ASNNLPDRGVQETQY
TRBJ2-5	TRBD2	few	TRBV7-8	ASSLGGLAGVWTQY
TRBJ2-3	TRBD2	few	TRBV7-2	ASSPLGTSSRDTQY
TRBJ1-3	.	.	TRBV7-2	ASSSSLEGFGNTIY
TRBJ1-5	.	few	TRBV7-8	ASSFQVSNQPQH
TRBJ2-5	.	.	TRBV20-1	SVEGETQY
TRBJ2-4	TRBD2	.	TRBV13	ASSFQRGSGIQY
TRBJ2-1	.	.	TRBV7-2	ASSLARGHNEQF
TRBJ1-6	.	many	TRBV7-2	ASSLQGSSYNSPLH
TRBJ2-7	.	.	TRBV6-1	ASSEGWGVSYEQY
TRBJ2-3	.	.	TRBV29-1	SVQSSGQISRADTQY
TRBJ2-7	TRBD1	.	TRBV28	ASSHGTDVYSYEQY
TRBJ2-2	TRBD1	few	TRBV11-2	ASSPGDRGQIGELF
TRBJ2-7	.	.	TRBV7-1	ASSASYNGVSYEQY
TRBJ2-5	TRBD2	few	TRBV7-2	ASGGGGALETQY
TRBJ2-3	.	few	TRBV7-2	ASSLALTATQY
TRBJ1-1	TRBD1	.	TRBV5-1	ASSLGTGAYLSMNTEAF
TRBJ2-7	TRBD2	.	TRBV11-2	ASSFTSGASSYEQY
TRBJ1-3	TRBD1	.	TRBV2	ASGEGQVPGNTIY
TRBJ2-7	.	.	TRBV7-2	ASSLEVRDYEQY
TRBJ1-5	.	few	TRBV11-2	ASSFLHTRGIFWGINQPQH
TRBJ2-3	TRBD1	.	TRBV5-1	ASSSTQGGQDTQY
TRBJ2-7	.	many	TRBV7-8	ASSLTPPSYEQY
TRBJ1-1	TRBD1	.	TRBV19	ASRTPGQPNTEAF
TRBJ2-7	.	few	TRBV7-6	ASSQGPVPYEQY
TRBJ1-5	.	.	TRBV7-2	ASSLTGQNNQPQH
TRBJ2-5	.	.	TRBV3-1	ASSQEGTQETQY
TRBJ1-1	.	.	TRBV4-1	ASSQRQNTEAF
TRBJ2-2	.	few	TRBV7-6	ASSFGPPGTGELF